The 28 T cell receptor beta chains below come from one sample, sequenced in a study of cytomegalovirus exposure and HLA in healthy donors. Primers: 60 Vbeta forward and 13 Jbeta reverse. Method: immunoSEQ multiplex PCR; TCRdb's copy keeps in-frame clones and lacks some. Here the sample spans roughly 150,000 clones, about 80% being singletons. Material for sequencing was PBMCs. All receptors derive from a man aged 25 to 40 in good health and CMV-seropositive.

The chain is built from TRBV7-2 and TRBJ1-5, with a possible D match to TRBD1 (6 bases). This CDR3 is 16 amino acids long. With 1 base removed from V and 6 bases from J, the gap between germline ends came to 16 bases. The germline V gene encodes CDR1 SGHTA and CDR2 FQGNSA. The CDR3 nucleotides read TGTGCCAGCAGCTTAGAGTCAGTCAGGGGCACTCAGCCCCAGCATTTT. Translated, it gives CASSLESVRGTQPQHF.

The CDR3 DNA is TGTGCCAGCCGATCAGGTGCTGAAGCTTTCTTT. This sequence encodes CASRSGAEAFF. J is TRBJ1-1 and V is TRBV28, with D uncertain. CDR3 length: 11 residues. Germline V lookup: CDR1 MDHEN, CDR2 SYDVKM. V shed 8 bases and J shed 6 bases, with 10 bases lying between them.

This sequence joins TRBV19 and TRBJ1-5, with 10 bases matching TRBD1. V lost 6 bases, J lost 6 bases, and 14 bases stayed unmatched. CDR3 length: 17 amino acids. Germline CDR1 reads LNHDA; CDR2 reads SQIVND (reference sequence). CDR3 bases: TGTGCCAGTAGCACGACTTCGACAGGGGGCGCGAGTCAGCCCCAGCATTTT. This codes for CASSTTSTGGASQPQHF.

The count of this clone is one. The chain has TRBV28 and TRBJ1-6, with 7 bases fitting TRBD1. V lost 6 bases and J lost 6; bases outside the gene matches: 5. CDR1 and CDR2 from the germline V gene are MDHEN and SYDVKM. This CDR3 has 14 residues. CDR3 DNA sequence: TGTGCCAGCAGCGAGGGACAGATTAATTCACCCCTCCACTTT. Translation gives CASSEGQINSPLHF. The full variable domain, its missing parts supplied by reference TRBV28 and TRBJ1-6, is DVKVTQSSRYLVKRTGEKVFLECVQDMDHENMFWYRQDPGLGLRLIYFSYDVKMKEKGDIPEGYSVSREKKERFSLILESASTNQTSMYLCASSEGQINSPLHFGNGTRLTVT.

This sequence joins TRBV6-5 and TRBJ2-7; D gene uncertain. CDR1 and CDR2 from the germline V gene are MNHEY and SVGAGI. V was clipped by 0 bases and J by 4 bases, with 13 bases between them. The CDR3 consists of 15 residues. CDR3 region: CASSYSLRKRYEQYF. The CDR3 nucleotides read TGTGCCAGCAGTTACTCATTGCGGAAGCGTTACGAGCAGTACTTC.

The chain has TRBV28 and TRBJ2-1, with 7 bases that match TRBD2. The trim removed 6 bases at V and 14 bases at J, leaving 10 bases unmatched. CDR1 and CDR2 from the germline V gene are MDHEN and SYDVKM. This CDR3 has 12 residues. CDR3 region: CASRGGWEPEFF. The CDR3 nucleotides read TGTGCCAGCAGGGGGGGGTGGGAGCCGGAGTTCTTC.

The chain joins TRBV30 to TRBJ1-5; the match to TRBD1 covers 10 bases. J was trimmed by 6 bases and V by 3 bases; bases with no gene match: 5. CDR3 length: 14 residues. Germline CDR1 GTSNPN, CDR2 SVGIG (reference sequence). CDR3 amino acids: CAWRGQGYVQPQHF. For the CDR3, the DNA is TGTGCCTGGAGGGGACAGGGGTATGTTCAGCCCCAGCATTTT.

This chain uses TRBV7-9 with TRBJ2-3; TRBD2 matches 8 bases. Germline V lookup: CDR1 SEHNR, CDR2 FQNEAQ (reference sequence). The CDR3 totals 16 residues. The V gene end was trimmed by 5 bases and the J gene end by 4 bases; junction bases not matched to a gene: 11. CDR3 loop: CASSPTTAGVADTQYF. CDR3 nucleotide sequence: TGTGCCAGCAGCCCAACCACAGCGGGGGTAGCAGATACGCAGTATTTT.

V usage is TRBV7-2 and J usage is TRBJ1-2, with D tentatively TRBD1 (6 bases). Germline CDR1 reads SGHTA; CDR2 reads FQGNSA. The CDR3 extends over 13 amino acids. The ends were cut back, 0 bases at V and 5 bases at J, with 7 bases in the middle. CDR3 sequence reads: CASSLAGTYGYTF. DNA for the CDR3: TGTGCCAGCAGCTTAGCGGGGACATATGGCTACACCTTC.

The chain links TRBV5-6 to TRBJ2-1, with no clear D. Germline-derived CDR1 and CDR2 are SGHDT and YYEEEE. This CDR3 region has 12 residues. V gave up 2 bases and J gave up 7 bases, with 7 bases separating them. The CDR3: CASSFPYNEQFF. The CDR3 region has the DNA TGTGCCAGCAGCTTCCCGTATAATGAGCAGTTCTTC.

The J gene is TRBJ1-2, the V gene TRBV2; the match to TRBD1 covers 7 bases. The CDR3 contains 13 residues. J was trimmed by 3 bases and V by 6 bases; bases with no gene match: 4. Per germline, CDR1 SNHLY and CDR2 FYNNEI. CDR3 DNA: TGTGCCAGCAGCTTCGACAGGGACTATGGCTACACCTTC. Its translation: CASSFDRDYGYTF.

The chain has TRBV7-6 and TRBJ1-6; D unclear. CDR3 length equals 13 residues. Per the germline V gene, CDR1 is SGHVS and CDR2 is FNYEAQ. Trimming shortened V by 4 bases and J by 7 bases, and 8 bases separated the two germline ends. The CDR3 region is CASSSTMNSPLHF. The CDR3 region has the DNA TGTGCCAGCAGCTCAACTATGAATTCACCCCTCCACTTT. The full variable domain, its missing parts supplied by reference TRBV7-6 and TRBJ1-6, is GAGVSQSPRYKVTKRGQDVALRCDPISGHVSLYWYRQALGQGPEFLTYFNYEAQQDKSGLPNDRFSAERPEGSISTLTIQRTEQRDSAMYRCASSSTMNSPLHFGNGTRLTVT.

This chain uses TRBV6-1 with TRBJ1-5; 8 bases agree with TRBD1. The CDR3 is 16 residues long. With 3 bases clipped from V and 6 bases from J, the junction kept 10 bases outside the gene matches. Germline-derived CDR1 and CDR2 are MNHNS and SASEGT. Here the CDR3 DNA reads TGTGCCAGCAGTGAGACTCCTGGACAGGGTGGTCAGCCCCAGCATTTT. Protein sequence: CASSETPGQGGQPQHF.

The chain employs TRBV29-1 and TRBJ2-1, with TRBD2 matching over 8 bases. J was trimmed by 3 bases and V by 5 bases; bases with no gene match: 3. The CDR3 contains 13 residues. Germline V gene lookup returns CDR1 SQVTM and CDR2 ANQGSEA. The DNA for the CDR3 is TGCAGCGTTAGGACTAGCCTCTACAATGAGCAGTTCTTC. This codes for CSVRTSLYNEQFF.

This CDR3 is CASGLDGGVETQYF. CDR3 in DNA: TGTGCTAGTGGTTTAGATGGGGGGGTCGAGACCCAGTACTTC. The chain has TRBV12-5 and TRBJ2-5; TRBD2 matches at 7 bases. With 3 bases clipped from V and 5 bases from J, the junction kept 6 bases outside the gene matches. This CDR3 contains 14 residues. Per germline, CDR1 LGHNT and CDR2 FRNRAP.

The gene calls are TRBV12-5 and TRBJ2-3; perhaps TRBD2 as D (6 bases). The germline CDR1 and CDR2 sequences are LGHNT and FRNRAP. Trimming shortened V by 6 bases and J by 2 bases, and 12 bases separated the two germline ends. The CDR3 spans 14 residues. The CDR3, as DNA: TGTGCTAGTGGCCGGGACTCGCACACAGATACGCAGTATTTT. Amino acids: CASGRDSHTDTQYF.

CDR3 DNA sequence: TGTGCCAGTATGGGACTAGCGGGAGGTTTTGGCACAGATACGCAGTATTTT. This sequence encodes CASMGLAGGFGTDTQYF. The J gene is TRBJ2-3, the V gene TRBV19; TRBD2 matches at 15 bases. Germline values: CDR1 LNHDA, CDR2 SQIVND (reference sequence). The trim removed 7 bases at V and 1 base at J, leaving 6 bases unmatched. The CDR3 runs 17 residues.

V usage is TRBV19 and J usage is TRBJ2-2, with 10 bases identical to TRBD2. There are 15 residues in the CDR3. With V trimmed by 8 bases and J by 4 bases, 7 bases remained unmatched. Germline lookup yields CDR1 LNHDA and CDR2 SQIVND (reference sequence). For the CDR3, the DNA is TGTGCCAGTGGAAAACTAGCGGGGTTCACCGGGGAGCTGTTTTTT. Translating it yields CASGKLAGFTGELFF.

The chain couples TRBV6-5 to TRBJ1-1; D is undetermined. The germline CDR1 and CDR2 sequences are MNHEY and SVGAGI. V lost 3 bases and J lost 3, with 8 bases in between. The CDR3 contains 13 residues. As DNA, the CDR3 is TGTGCCAGCAGTTATCAAGCCTACACTGAAGCTTTCTTT. Protein: CASSYQAYTEAFF.

This clone has just a few counts. V is TRBV9 and J is TRBJ2-3; 12 bases are a match to TRBD2. Germline V CDR1 and CDR2: SGDLS, YYNGEE. The CDR3 consists of 18 residues. V lost 2 bases, J lost 2 bases, and 9 bases stayed unmatched. The CDR3 DNA reads as TGTGCCAGCAGCGTTTTCCCTAGCGGGGGGGCAAACACAGATACGCAGTATTTT. Amino acid sequence: CASSVFPSGGANTDTQYF.

The V call is TRBV2, the J call TRBJ1-4; the D is unclear. The CDR3 totals 13 residues. V lost 7 bases and J 7 bases, leaving 13 bases between the germline ends. Germline V gene sequence: CDR1 SNHLY, CDR2 FYNNEI. In nucleotides, the CDR3 is TGTGCCAGCACCCCGTACCCGGGTGAAAAACTGTTTTTT. Its translation: CASTPYPGEKLFF.

This clone was found once. The V call is TRBV7-2, the J call TRBJ2-5; TRBD2 might be the D (6 bases). V lost 5 bases and J 1 base, leaving 11 bases between the germline ends. Germline CDR1 is SGHTA and CDR2 is FQGNSA. The CDR3 length is 14 residues. The CDR3 region is CASSRSGSQETQYF. The CDR3 region has the DNA TGTGCCAGCAGCCGCTCCGGGAGCCAAGAGACCCAGTACTTC.

As DNA, the CDR3 is TGTGCCAGCAGTTTTTGGCATAATTCACCCCTCCACTTT. Translation: CASSFWHNSPLHF. The rearrangement links TRBV28 to TRBJ1-6; D not resolved. With 3 bases removed from V and 5 bases from J, the gap between germline ends came to 5 bases. CDR1 MDHEN and CDR2 SYDVKM come from the germline V gene. The CDR3 sequence is 13 residues long.

The CDR3 is CASGGAGPSYGYTF. DNA of the CDR3: TGTGCCAGCGGGGGGGCAGGTCCATCCTATGGCTACACCTTC. The V and J genes are TRBV27 and TRBJ1-2, with D possibly TRBD1 on 6 matching bases. From germline, CDR1 is MNHEY and CDR2 SMNVEV (reference sequence). CDR3 size: 14 residues. Trimming took 8 bases from V and 4 from J, leaving 17 bases between them.

J is TRBJ2-1 and V is TRBV6-5, with 9 bases matching TRBD1. The CDR3 length is 14 residues. Germline values: CDR1 MNHEY, CDR2 SVGAGI. V lost 6 bases, J lost 3 bases, and 3 bases stayed unmatched. CDR3 DNA: TGTGCCAGCAGCTTGGGACAGGGCTACAATGAGCAGTTCTTC. It codes for CASSLGQGYNEQFF.

This chain links TRBV9 with TRBJ2-2, with unresolved D. V was trimmed by 1 base and J by 3 bases, leaving 13 bases between them. The CDR3 extends over 16 amino acids. CDR1 is SGDLS, CDR2 YYNGEE, per germline. Here the CDR3 DNA reads TGTGCCAGCAGCGTAAGCGAAACGGTGTACACCGGGGAGCTGTTTTTT. It translates to CASSVSETVYTGELFF.

V is TRBV30 and J is TRBJ2-1, with D possibly TRBD1 on 5 matching bases. This CDR3 spans 10 amino acids. Germline-derived CDR1 and CDR2 are GTSNPN and SVGIG (reference sequence). V was shortened by 5 bases and J by 15 bases, with 14 bases between the two germline ends. DNA of the CDR3: TGTGCCTGGGAAGGGGAAATAAGGTTCTTC. It translates to CAWEGEIRFF.

The sample holds one count of this clone. CDR3 nucleotide sequence: TGTGCCAGCAGCTTATTGACGACAGGGGAAGTTGCAACTAATGAAAAACTGTTTTTT. It codes for CASSLLTTGEVATNEKLFF. V gene TRBV5-6 combines with J gene TRBJ1-4, with TRBD1 matching over 8 bases. Germline V gene sequence: CDR1 SGHDT, CDR2 YYEEEE. The CDR3 has 19 amino acids. Trimming cost V 2 bases and J 0 bases; bases outside gene matches: 12.